The sequence of this T cell receptor beta chain was determined in a study of T cells in Graves' hyperthyroidism and ophthalmopathy. Study background: It was at initial diagnosis, before any treatment, that peripheral blood was collected. Study results and limitations: Most thyroid-expanded clonotypes above 0.001 were also found in blood.

CDR1 is SGHTS, CDR2 YDEGEE, per germline. V lost 1 base, J lost 4 bases, and 5 bases lay in between. This CDR3 has 12 amino acids. As to this clonotype: Its antigen is unidentified.

The investigators amplified TCR beta CDR3 regions from RNA transcripts. RT-PCR in the first round (using the HTBI primer set) targeted the TCR CDR3. MiXCR, applied by TCRdb to the multiplex PCR reads, yields one record per CDR3 protein. The sample yields 600,000 to 850,000 distinct CDR3 sequences, over 15% seen once. The chain uses TRBV5-8 and TRBJ1-1; D ambiguous. The receptor's source is a woman aged 50 to 60 with Graves' hyperthyroidism that later progressed to Graves' ophthalmopathy. The sequencing sample was made of blood. In DNA, the CDR3 is TGTGCCAGCAGCTTGCTGGTCACTGAAGCTTTCTTT. Its protein is CASSLLVTEAFF.